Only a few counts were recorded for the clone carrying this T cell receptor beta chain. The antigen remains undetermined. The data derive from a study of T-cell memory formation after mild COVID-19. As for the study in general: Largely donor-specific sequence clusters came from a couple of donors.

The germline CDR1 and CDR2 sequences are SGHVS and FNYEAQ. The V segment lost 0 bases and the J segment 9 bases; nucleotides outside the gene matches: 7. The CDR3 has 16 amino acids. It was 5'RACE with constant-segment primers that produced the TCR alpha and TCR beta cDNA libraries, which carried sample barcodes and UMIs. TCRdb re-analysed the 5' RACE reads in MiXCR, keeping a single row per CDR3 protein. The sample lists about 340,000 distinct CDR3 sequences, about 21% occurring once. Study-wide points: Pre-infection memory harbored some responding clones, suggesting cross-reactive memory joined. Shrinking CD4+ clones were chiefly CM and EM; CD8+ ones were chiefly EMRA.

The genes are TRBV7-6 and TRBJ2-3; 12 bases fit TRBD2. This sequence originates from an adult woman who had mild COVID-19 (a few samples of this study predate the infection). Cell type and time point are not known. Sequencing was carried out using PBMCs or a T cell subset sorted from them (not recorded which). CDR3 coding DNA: TGTGCCAGCAGCTTAGCGGGGACTAGCGGGTTTAACACGCAGTATTTT. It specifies CASSLAGTSGFNTQYF.